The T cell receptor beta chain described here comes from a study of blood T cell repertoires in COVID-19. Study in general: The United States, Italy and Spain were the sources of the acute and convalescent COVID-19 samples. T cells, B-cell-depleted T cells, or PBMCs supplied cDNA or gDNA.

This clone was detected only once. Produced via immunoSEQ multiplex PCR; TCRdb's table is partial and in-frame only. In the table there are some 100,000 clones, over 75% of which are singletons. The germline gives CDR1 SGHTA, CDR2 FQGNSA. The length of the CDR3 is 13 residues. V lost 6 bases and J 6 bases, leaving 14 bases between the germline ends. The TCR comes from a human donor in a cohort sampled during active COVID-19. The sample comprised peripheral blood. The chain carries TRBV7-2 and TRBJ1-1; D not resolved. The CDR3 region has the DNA TGTGCCAGCAGATTTTCCCTCCAGGCTGAAGCTTTCTTT. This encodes CASRFSLQAEAFF.